These 7 T cell receptor beta chains came from one sample sequenced in a study of molecular identifiers for immune sequencing clone quantification. A single record per CDR3 protein comes from TCRdb applying MiXCR to the PCR reads. The data contain more than 300,000 distinct CDR3 sequences, 20% to 25% of them singletons. Sample: naive CD8+ T cells from blood, with Jurkat cell RNA spiked in. Subset meaning: FACS-sorted CD8+CD4-CCR7+CD45RA+ naive T cells. The receptors were sampled from a human donor in good health. Some libraries in this study had Jurkat cell RNA spiked in.

This clonotype was detected ten times or more. The genes are TRBV13 and TRBJ1-3; 7 bases are shared with TRBD1. Unmatched junction bases numbered 9, after V lost 4 bases and J lost 0 bases. The germline V gene encodes CDR1 PRHDT and CDR2 FYEKMQ (reference sequence). The CDR3 extends over 17 amino acids. The CDR3 reads CASSSGTAPSSGNTIYF. CDR3 sequence (DNA): TGTGCCAGCAGCTCTGGGACAGCCCCTTCCTCTGGAAACACCATATATTTT.

This clonotype was seen many times. The chain links TRBV12-3 or TRBV12-4 to TRBJ2-5; 13 bases map to TRBD2. Unmatched junction bases numbered 9, after V lost 5 bases and J lost 3 bases. The CDR3 contains 17 residues. CDR3 DNA sequence: TGTGCCAGCAGTCCAGTCCCCGGGACTAGCGGGGAAGAGACCCAGTACTTC. It is translated as CASSPVPGTSGEETQYF.

This clonotype was observed many times. The J gene is TRBJ2-2, the V gene TRBV19; D gene uncertain. The CDR3 has 13 residues. V was clipped by 3 bases and J by 6 bases, with 8 bases between them. Germline CDR1 LNHDA, CDR2 SQIVND (reference sequence). CDR3 sequence: CASSIGVAGELFF. The CDR3 DNA is TGTGCCAGTAGTATTGGGGTCGCCGGGGAGCTGTTTTTT.

This clonotype was observed at least ten times. The chain combines TRBV12-3 or TRBV12-4 with TRBJ2-5, with 8 positions matching TRBD1. CDR3 size: 15 residues. V shed 5 bases and J 2 bases; nucleotides not matched to a gene: 7. The CDR3 sequence is CASSEGQVRQETQYF. The CDR3 DNA is TGTGCCAGCAGTGAGGGACAGGTTCGGCAAGAGACCCAGTACTTC.

The V gene is TRBV19, the J gene TRBJ1-5; no firm D call. This CDR3 region has 13 residues. V lost 3 bases, J lost 5 bases, and 8 bases lay in between. The germline V gene encodes CDR1 LNHDA and CDR2 SQIVND (reference sequence). CDR3 bases: TGTGCCAGTAGTATGGAAGCATATCAGCCCCAGCATTTT. This encodes CASSMEAYQPQHF.

This clonotype came up a few times. V and J are TRBV27 and TRBJ2-7; TRBD1 agrees at 8 bases. J lost 4 bases, V lost 6 bases, and 11 bases had no gene match. This CDR3 contains 15 residues. CDR1 is MNHEY, CDR2 SMNVEV, per germline (reference sequence). CDR3 coding DNA: TGTGCCAGCAGCCCCTCAGGGGGCTATCGGTACGAGCAGTACTTC. Its protein is CASSPSGGYRYEQYF.

This rearrangement joins TRBV27 to TRBJ2-7; TRBD1 agrees at 8 bases. The CDR3 has 13 amino acids. With V trimmed by 7 bases and J by 5 bases, 7 bases remained unmatched. Germline lookup yields CDR1 MNHEY and CDR2 SMNVEV (reference sequence). CDR3 in DNA: TGTGCCAGCAACGCCAGGGGGCTTCACGAGCAGTACTTC. Amino acid sequence: CASNARGLHEQYF.